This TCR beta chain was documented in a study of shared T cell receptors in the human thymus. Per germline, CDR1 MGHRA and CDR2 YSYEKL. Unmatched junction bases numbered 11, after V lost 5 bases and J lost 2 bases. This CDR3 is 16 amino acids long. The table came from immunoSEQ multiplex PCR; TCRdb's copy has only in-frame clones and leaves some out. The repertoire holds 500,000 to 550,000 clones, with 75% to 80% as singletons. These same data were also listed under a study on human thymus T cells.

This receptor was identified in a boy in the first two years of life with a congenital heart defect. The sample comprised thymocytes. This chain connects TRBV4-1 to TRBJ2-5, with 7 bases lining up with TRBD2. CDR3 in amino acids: CASSLPLREDQETQYF. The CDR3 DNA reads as TGCGCCAGCAGCTTACCCCTCCGGGAGGATCAAGAGACCCAGTACTTC.